The T cell receptor (beta chain) described here comes from a study of T cell repertoires in cytomegalovirus infection. Study-level background: Peptides in the study included HLA-C-restricted and HLA-B-restricted CMV epitopes. Through public TCR beta signatures, both CMV infection and matching HLA type were indicated. The study's findings and limits: There were HLA-C-restricted CMV-specific TCR beta clonotypes dominating the ex vivo response. Carriers of CMV plus the relevant HLA were identified by cumulative public TCR beta family frequency.

TCRdb processed the reads anew with MiXCR; each CDR3 protein has one entry. The table shows approximately 990,000 distinct CDR3 sequences, with under 40% occurring only once. Trimming took off 5 bases at V and 0 bases at J, with 14 bases between the two ends. This CDR3 has 16 residues. Germline loops: CDR1 SEHNR, CDR2 FQNEAQ (reference sequence). This clonotype has a count of ten or more. Antigen: not known. The chain couples TRBV7-9 to TRBJ2-1; D is possibly TRBD2 (6 bases). This TCR derives from a human donor in good health (CMV status not recorded). Some clones in this sample may be carry-over from other donors' samples. This specimen consisted of cultured CD8+ T cells from PBMCs, obtained from culture after CMV antigen stimulation. CDR3 sequence (DNA): TGTGCCAGCAGCCCAATAGCGGCCAGCTCCTACAATGAGCAGTTCTTC. Translating gives CASSPIAASSYNEQFF. The variable domain in full, with the rest retrieved from reference TRBV7-9 and TRBJ2-1, is DTGVSQNPRHKITKRGQNVTFRCDPISEHNRLYWYRQTLGQGPEFLTYFQNEAQLEKSRLLSDRFSAERPKGSFSTLEIQRTEQGDSAMYLCASSPIAASSYNEQFFGPGTRLTVL.